This TCR beta chain originates from a study of T cell repertoires in cytomegalovirus infection. V shed 6 bases and J shed 1 base, with 16 bases lying between them. This CDR3 is built from 15 residues. In germline, CDR1 is MNHEY, CDR2 SMNVEV (reference sequence). Study-level results: HLA-C-restricted CMV clonotypes gave the most frequent clonotype in two of eight donors.

Turning to this clonotype: No antigen is known for it.

Via MiXCR, TCRdb re-called the reads, giving one row per CDR3 protein. The sample has 250,000 to 300,000 distinct CDR3 sequences, 22% seen once. The sequencing here drew on cultured PBMCs, taken from culture after CMV antigen stimulation. The V gene is TRBV27, the J gene TRBJ2-7; D may match TRBD1 or TRBD2 (6 bases each). The receptor was derived from a human donor in good health (CMV status not recorded). Some clones in this sample may be carry-over from other donors' samples. CDR3 protein: CASRSGALQSYEQYF. In nucleotides, the CDR3 is TGTGCCAGCAGATCGGGGGCCCTACAATCCTACGAGCAGTACTTC.